The clone carrying this TCR beta chain was counted a few times. The antigen is not known. This sample is part of a study of response to subunit inactivated influenza vaccine. Using its own MiXCR run on the RT-PCR reads, TCRdb lists one record per CDR3 protein. The data contain some 850,000 distinct CDR3 sequences, approximately 18% of them singletons. The CDR3 is made up of 14 amino acids. Germline CDR1 is MGHDK and CDR2 is SYGVNS. Between the trimmed V and J ends, which lost 2 bases and 5 bases, there was a span of 13 bases. General study points: Each seasonal influenza vaccination, the authors suggested, recruits few new T cells.

This sequence was found in a man between 45 and 60 years old who received an inactivated influenza vaccine. This chain uses TRBV25-1 with TRBJ2-7; tentatively, D is TRBD1 or TRBD2 (5 bases each). The specimen was PBMCs from blood, collected about 5 days after vaccination. The CDR3 region has the DNA TGTGCCAGCAGTGAAGGGGGATCCCTGGACGAGCAGTACTTC. Translating gives CASSEGGSLDEQYF.